The TCR beta chain under discussion was sequenced for a study of CD8 T cells in Susac syndrome. Trimming took 2 bases from V and 7 from J; bases not matched to a gene: 18. Germline-derived CDR1 and CDR2 are SGHTA and FQGNSA. There are 18 residues in the CDR3. Random hexamers were used to reverse transcribe 0.5 to 1 ug of RNA. One entry per CDR3 protein results from TCRdb running MiXCR on the immunoSEQ multiplex PCR reads. Among over 150,000 distinct CDR3 sequences listed, approximately 94% were seen once. This receptor was obtained from a human donor with Susac syndrome. The chain links TRBV7-2 to TRBJ2-5, with 8 positions matching TRBD2. The material sequenced was CD4+ T cells from PBMCs. The CDR3 protein is CASSLSPYSGSGSGTQYF. CDR3 DNA: TGTGCCAGCAGCTTATCCCCTTACAGCGGGAGCGGTAGTGGGACCCAGTACTTC.